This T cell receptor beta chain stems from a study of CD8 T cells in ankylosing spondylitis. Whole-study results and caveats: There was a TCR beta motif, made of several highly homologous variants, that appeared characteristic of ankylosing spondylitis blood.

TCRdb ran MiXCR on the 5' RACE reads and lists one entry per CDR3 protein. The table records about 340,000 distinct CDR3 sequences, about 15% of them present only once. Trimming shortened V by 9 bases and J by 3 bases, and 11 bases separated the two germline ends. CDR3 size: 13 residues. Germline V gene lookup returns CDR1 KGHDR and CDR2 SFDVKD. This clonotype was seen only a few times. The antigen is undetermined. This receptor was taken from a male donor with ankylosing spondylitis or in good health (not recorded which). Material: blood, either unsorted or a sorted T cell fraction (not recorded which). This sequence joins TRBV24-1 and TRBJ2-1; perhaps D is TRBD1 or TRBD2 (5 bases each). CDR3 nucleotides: TGTGCCACCCAGGGACCCGTCTACAATGAGCAGTTCTTC. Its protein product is CATQGPVYNEQFF.